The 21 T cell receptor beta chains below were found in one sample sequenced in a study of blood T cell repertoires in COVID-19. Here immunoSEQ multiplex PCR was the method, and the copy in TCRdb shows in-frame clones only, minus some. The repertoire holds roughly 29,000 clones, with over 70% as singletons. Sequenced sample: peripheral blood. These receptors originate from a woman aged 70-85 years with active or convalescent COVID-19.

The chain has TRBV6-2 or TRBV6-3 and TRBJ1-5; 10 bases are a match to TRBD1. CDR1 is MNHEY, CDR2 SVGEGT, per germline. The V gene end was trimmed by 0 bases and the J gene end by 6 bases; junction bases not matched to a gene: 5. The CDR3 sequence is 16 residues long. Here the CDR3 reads CASSYSTGGSSQPQHF. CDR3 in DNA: TGTGCCAGCAGTTACTCGACAGGGGGCTCGAGTCAGCCCCAGCATTTT.

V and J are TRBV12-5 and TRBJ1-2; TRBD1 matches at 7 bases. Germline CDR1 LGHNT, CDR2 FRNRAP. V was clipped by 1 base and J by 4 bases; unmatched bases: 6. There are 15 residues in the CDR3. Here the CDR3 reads CASGLGGTVPYGYTF. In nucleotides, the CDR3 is TGTGCTAGTGGTTTGGGCGGGACAGTTCCCTATGGCTACACCTTC.

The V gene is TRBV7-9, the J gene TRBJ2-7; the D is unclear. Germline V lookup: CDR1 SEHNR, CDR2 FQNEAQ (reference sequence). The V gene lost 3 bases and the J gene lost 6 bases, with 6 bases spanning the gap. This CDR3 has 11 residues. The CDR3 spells CASSFFGEQYF. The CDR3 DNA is TGTGCCAGCAGCTTTTTCGGCGAGCAGTACTTC.

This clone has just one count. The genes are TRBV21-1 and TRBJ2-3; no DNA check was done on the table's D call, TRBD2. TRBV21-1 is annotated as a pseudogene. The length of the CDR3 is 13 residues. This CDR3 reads CASRKRGADTQYF. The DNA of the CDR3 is TGTGCCAGCAGAAAGCGGGGGGCCGATACGCAGTATTTT.

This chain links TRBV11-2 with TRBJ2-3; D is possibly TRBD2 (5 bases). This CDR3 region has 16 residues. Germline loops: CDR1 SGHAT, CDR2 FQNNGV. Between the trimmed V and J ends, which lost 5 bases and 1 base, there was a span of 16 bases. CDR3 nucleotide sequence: TGTGCCAGCAGCCGCCTGGCAGCGGTGGGCACAGATACGCAGTATTTT. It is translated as CASSRLAAVGTDTQYF.

The CDR3 DNA reads as TGTGCCAGCGGTCCAGGATTCTCTGGAAACACCATATATTTT. Its translation is CASGPGFSGNTIYF. This chain connects TRBV6-5 to TRBJ1-3; no reliable D call. The CDR3 has 14 amino acids. The V gene's germline CDR1 is MNHEY and CDR2 SVGAGI. Trimming took off 8 bases at V and 0 bases at J, with 11 bases between the two ends.

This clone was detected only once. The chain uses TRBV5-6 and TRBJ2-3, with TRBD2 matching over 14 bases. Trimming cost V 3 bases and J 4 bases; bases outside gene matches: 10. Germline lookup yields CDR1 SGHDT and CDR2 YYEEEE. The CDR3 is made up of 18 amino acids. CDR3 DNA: TGTGCCAGCAGCTCAATAGGGACTAGCGGGAGAGGGGCAGATACGCAGTATTTT. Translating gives CASSSIGTSGRGADTQYF. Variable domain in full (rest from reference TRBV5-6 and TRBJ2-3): DAGVTQSPTHLIKTRGQQVTLRCSPKSGHDTVSWYQQALGQGPQFIFQYYEEEERQRGNFPDRFSGHQFPNYSSELNVNALLLGDSALYLCASSSIGTSGRGADTQYFGPGTRLTVL.

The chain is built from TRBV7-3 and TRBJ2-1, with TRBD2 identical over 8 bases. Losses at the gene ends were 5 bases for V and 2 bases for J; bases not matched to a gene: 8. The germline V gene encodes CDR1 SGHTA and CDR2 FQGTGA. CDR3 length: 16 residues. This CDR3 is CASSAHGGATYNEQFF. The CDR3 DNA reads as TGTGCCAGCAGCGCACACGGGGGGGCCACCTACAATGAGCAGTTCTTC.

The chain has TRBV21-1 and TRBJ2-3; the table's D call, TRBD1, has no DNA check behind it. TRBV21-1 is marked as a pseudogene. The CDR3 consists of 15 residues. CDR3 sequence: CASSTLQGNPDTQYF. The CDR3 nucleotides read TGTGCCAGCAGCACCCTACAGGGAAACCCAGATACGCAGTATTTT.

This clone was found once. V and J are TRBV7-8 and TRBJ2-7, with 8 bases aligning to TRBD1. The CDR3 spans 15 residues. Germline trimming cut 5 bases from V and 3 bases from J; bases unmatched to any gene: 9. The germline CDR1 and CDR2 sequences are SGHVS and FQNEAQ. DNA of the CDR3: TGTGCCAGCAGCCGAATTCCCGGGACAGGCTACGAGCAGTACTTC. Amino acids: CASSRIPGTGYEQYF.

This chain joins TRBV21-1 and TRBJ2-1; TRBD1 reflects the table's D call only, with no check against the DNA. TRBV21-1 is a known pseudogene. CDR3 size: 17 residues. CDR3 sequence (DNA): TGTGCCAGCAGCAAGGAGTTTTTCAGGGGTAATTACAATGAGCAGTTCTTC. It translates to CASSKEFFRGNYNEQFF.

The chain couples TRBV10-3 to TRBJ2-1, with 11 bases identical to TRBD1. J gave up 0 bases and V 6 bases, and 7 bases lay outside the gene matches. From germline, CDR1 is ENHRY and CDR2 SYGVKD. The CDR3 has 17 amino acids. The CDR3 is CAISRTGGPSSYNEQFF. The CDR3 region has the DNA TGTGCCATCAGCAGGACAGGGGGCCCGAGCTCCTACAATGAGCAGTTCTTC.

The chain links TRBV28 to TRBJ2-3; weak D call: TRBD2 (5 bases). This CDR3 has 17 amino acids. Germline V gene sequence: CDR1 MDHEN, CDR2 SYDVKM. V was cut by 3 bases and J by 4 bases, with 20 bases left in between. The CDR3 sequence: CASSLVGAGRLADTQYF. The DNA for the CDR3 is TGTGCCAGCAGTTTGGTGGGAGCCGGGCGGCTAGCAGATACGCAGTATTTT.

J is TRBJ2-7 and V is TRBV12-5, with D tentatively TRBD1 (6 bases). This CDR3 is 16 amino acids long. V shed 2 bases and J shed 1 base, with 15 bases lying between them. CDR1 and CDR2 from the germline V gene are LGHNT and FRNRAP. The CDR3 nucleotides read TGTGCTAGTGGTTTGTTCACAGGGTCAAGGTCCTACGAGCAGTACTTC. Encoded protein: CASGLFTGSRSYEQYF.

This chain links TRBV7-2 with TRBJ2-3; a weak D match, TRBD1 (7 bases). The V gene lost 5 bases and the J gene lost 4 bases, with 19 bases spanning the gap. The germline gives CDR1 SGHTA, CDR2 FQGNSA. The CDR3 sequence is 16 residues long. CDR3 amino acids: CASSPPGGGWADTQYF. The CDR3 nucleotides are TGTGCCAGCAGCCCCCCAGGAGGGGGCTGGGCAGATACGCAGTATTTT.

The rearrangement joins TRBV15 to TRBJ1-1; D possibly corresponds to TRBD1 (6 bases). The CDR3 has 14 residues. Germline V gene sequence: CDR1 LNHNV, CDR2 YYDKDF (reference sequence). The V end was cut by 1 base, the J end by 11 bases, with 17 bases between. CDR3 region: CATSRGAEDRMAFF. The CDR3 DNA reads TGTGCCACCAGCAGAGGGGCTGAAGACAGGATGGCTTTCTTT.

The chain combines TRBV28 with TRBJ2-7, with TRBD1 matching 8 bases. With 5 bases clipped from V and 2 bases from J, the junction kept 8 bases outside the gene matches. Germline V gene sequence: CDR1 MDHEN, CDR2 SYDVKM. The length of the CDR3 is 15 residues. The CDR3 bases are TGTGCCAGCAGTCCTACAGGGGGATTCCCCTACGAGCAGTACTTC. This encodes CASSPTGGFPYEQYF. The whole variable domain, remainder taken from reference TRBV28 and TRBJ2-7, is DVKVTQSSRYLVKRTGEKVFLECVQDMDHENMFWYRQDPGLGLRLIYFSYDVKMKEKGDIPEGYSVSREKKERFSLILESASTNQTSMYLCASSPTGGFPYEQYFGPGTRLTVT.

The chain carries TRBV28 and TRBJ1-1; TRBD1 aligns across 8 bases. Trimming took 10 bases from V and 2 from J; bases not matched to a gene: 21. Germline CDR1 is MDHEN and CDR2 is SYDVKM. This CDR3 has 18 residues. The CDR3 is CATQGQGRFGPTNTEAFF. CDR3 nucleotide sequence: TGTGCCACCCAAGGACAGGGCCGGTTTGGTCCCACCAACACTGAAGCTTTCTTT.

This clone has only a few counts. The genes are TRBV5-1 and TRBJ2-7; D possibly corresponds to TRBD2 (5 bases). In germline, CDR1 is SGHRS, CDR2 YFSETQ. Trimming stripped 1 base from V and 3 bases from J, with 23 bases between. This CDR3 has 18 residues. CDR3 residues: CASSLQPSGVGAFYEQYF. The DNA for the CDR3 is TGCGCCAGCAGCTTGCAACCCTCCGGAGTGGGAGCCTTCTACGAGCAGTACTTC.

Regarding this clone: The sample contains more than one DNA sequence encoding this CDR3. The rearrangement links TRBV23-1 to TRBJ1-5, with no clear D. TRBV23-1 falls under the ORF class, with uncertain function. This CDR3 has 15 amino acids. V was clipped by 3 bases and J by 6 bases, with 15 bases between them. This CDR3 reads CASSQSPRRSQPQHF. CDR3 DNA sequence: TGCGCCAGCAGTCAGAGTCCAAGGAGGTCTCAGCCCCAGCATTTT.

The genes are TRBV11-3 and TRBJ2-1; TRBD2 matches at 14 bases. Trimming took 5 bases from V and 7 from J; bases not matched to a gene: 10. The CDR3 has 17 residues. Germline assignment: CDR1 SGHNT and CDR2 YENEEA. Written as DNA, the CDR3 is TGTGCCAGCAGCCTCCGACTAGCGGGGGGGCTAACGAATGAGCAGTTCTTC. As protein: CASSLRLAGGLTNEQFF.